This T cell receptor (beta chain) was recorded in a study of T cell changes during pregnancy in multiple sclerosis. The table came from immunoSEQ multiplex PCR; TCRdb's copy has only in-frame clones and leaves some out. This table holds 28,000 or so clones, more than 70% found once. V lost 3 bases, J lost 2 bases, and 20 bases lay in between. Per the germline V gene, CDR1 is KGHSH and CDR2 is LQKENI. The CDR3 runs to 17 residues. V usage is TRBV18 and J usage is TRBJ2-7; the D gene is possibly TRBD1 (6 bases). The material was CD8+ T cells from peripheral blood mononuclear cells, obtained in the second trimester of pregnancy. The sequence derives from a female donor with multiple sclerosis, enrolled in a pregnancy study. The CDR3 coding sequence is TGTGCCAGCTCACCGATGACAGGAGGATTCAGAACCTACGAGCAGTACTTC. Its protein product is CASSPMTGGFRTYEQYF. The whole variable domain, remainder taken from reference TRBV18 and TRBJ2-7, is NAGVMQNPRHLVRRRGQEARLRCSPMKGHSHVYWYRQLPEEGLKFMVYLQKENIIDESGMPKERFSAEFPKEGPSILRIQQVVRGDSAAYFCASSPMTGGFRTYEQYFGPGTRLTVT.